A selection of T cell receptor beta chains follows, all from one sample in a study of cytomegalovirus exposure and HLA in healthy donors. Only in-frame clones appear in the TCRdb table, and some are missing; sequencing was by immunoSEQ multiplex PCR. The repertoire has about 170,000 clones, roughly 71% of them found once; the top ten carry 1.5%. What was sequenced was PBMCs. The receptors were gathered from a girl aged 5 to 17 in good health and CMV-seronegative. The CDR3 runs from the conserved cysteine through the conserved F or W.

J gene	V gene	CDR3 protein
TRBJ1-4	TRBV27	CASSLYLEEKLFF
TRBJ2-7	TRBV2	CASSGGTGVYEQYF
TRBJ1-1	TRBV10-2	CASSSDRVRTEAFF
TRBJ1-2	TRBV29-1	CSVDKQGSYGYTF
TRBJ1-1	TRBV7-9	CASSSGTLRMAFF
TRBJ2-7	TRBV7-9	CASMGTGEPYEQYF
TRBJ2-7	TRBV19	CASSSDTYEQYF
TRBJ1-2	TRBV5-1	CASRARGTGGNGYTF
TRBJ2-7	TRBV29-1	CSVRAGAAYEQYF
TRBJ2-5	TRBV6-1	CASSELGGKETQYF
TRBJ1-1	TRBV7-8	CASSPSIGTGLEAFF
TRBJ2-7	TRBV4-1	CASSQDRSPAYEQYF
TRBJ1-1	TRBV4-2	CASSQDSGNTEAFF
TRBJ1-1	TRBV19	CASSRRVMLSEAFF
TRBJ1-5	TRBV28	CASRPTGAHQPQHF
TRBJ2-1	TRBV27	CASSFSRGDEQFF
TRBJ1-4	TRBV6-1	CASSAAREIKEKLFF
TRBJ2-5	TRBV13	CASSPAVAGGQETQYF
TRBJ2-1	TRBV10-1	CASSESGDRAINEQFF
TRBJ1-2	TRBV6-1	CASREQGRLANYGYTF
TRBJ2-7	TRBV6-1	CASSETGFYEQYF
TRBJ2-7	TRBV19	CASSIGRQDRREQYF
TRBJ1-4	TRBV2	CASSLSGGNEKLFF
TRBJ2-2	TRBV14	CASSSDRGLMFF
TRBJ2-7	TRBV7-9	CASSMDRYEQYF
TRBJ2-7	TRBV2	CASTARTPLSDYEQYF
TRBJ2-5	TRBV6-6	CASGKRGVQETQYF
TRBJ2-1	TRBV15	CATSSRSSYNEQFF
TRBJ1-2	TRBV30	CAGGPWGDHYGYTF
TRBJ1-6	TRBV6-4	CASSDSRGAPNSPLHF
TRBJ1-6	TRBV2	CASSLTGVGSPLHF
TRBJ1-2	TRBV6-1	CASSENTGTGVGYTF
TRBJ2-7	TRBV14	CASSQGLTGGARPYEQYF
TRBJ2-1	TRBV9	CASSYRDSWNNEQFF
TRBJ1-2	TRBV5-6	CASSLYRINYGYTF
TRBJ2-5	TRBV2	CASSWGQEQETQYF
TRBJ1-5	TRBV27	CASSSQGNNQPQHF
TRBJ2-7	TRBV5-1	CASSKGNEQYF
TRBJ1-4	TRBV6-1	CASRDRATNEKLFF
TRBJ1-5	TRBV10-2	CASNTGGAGFQPQHF
TRBJ1-1	TRBV6-5	CASSYSTGRKTEAFF
TRBJ2-2	TRBV4-2	CASSQLTSGGVKAGELFF
TRBJ2-7	TRBV2	CASSVRADEQYF
TRBJ2-5	TRBV10-2	CASSGSSGGAQETQYF
TRBJ1-2	TRBV6-1	CASSERASYGYTF
TRBJ2-4	TRBV7-8	CASSLERSYTKNIQYF
TRBJ1-6	TRBV15	CATSRTGTGNSPLHF
TRBJ2-5	TRBV5-1	CASSLGPPSGQETQYF
TRBJ2-3	TRBV5-1	CASSLELDFSDTQYF
TRBJ1-2	TRBV18	CASSPPGRYGYTF
TRBJ1-1	TRBV2	CASRWPPEAFF
TRBJ2-3	TRBV4-2	CASSQVPRDSPTDTQYF
TRBJ2-1	TRBV7-3	CASSLLGGVDNEQFF
TRBJ2-3	TRBV11-3	CASSPYLTDTQYF
TRBJ1-6	TRBV27	CASSLDSGALHF
TRBJ1-2	TRBV5-1	CASSLRGGRLEYGYTF
TRBJ1-5	TRBV5-1	CASSLETDGQPQHF
TRBJ1-4	TRBV10-3	CAISGAPTNEKLFF
TRBJ1-2	TRBV2	CASISRVENGYTF